The next 27 T cell receptor beta chains were all read from a single sample in a study of T cell responses to AZD1222 COVID-19 vaccine. Clones were read by immunoSEQ multiplex PCR, and TCRdb kept only the in-frame ones, dropping some. The sample holds around 130,000 clones; just over 85% are singletons and the top ten take 7.5% to 8%. The input for sequencing was peripheral blood, taken on day 0 of AZD1222 vaccination. These receptors were obtained from an adult in good health.

The rearrangement links TRBV30 to TRBJ2-5, with 7 bases fitting TRBD2. The CDR3 length is 16 residues. Per germline, CDR1 GTSNPN and CDR2 SVGIG (reference sequence). V gave up 2 bases and J gave up 1 base; unmatched junction bases: 10. The CDR3 protein is CAWSWRGRPPQETQYF. In DNA, the CDR3 is TGTGCCTGGAGTTGGCGGGGGAGACCCCCCCAAGAGACCCAGTACTTC.

J is TRBJ1-2 and V is TRBV28; possible D gene TRBD1, 5 bases. The ends were cut back, 4 bases at V and 3 bases at J, with 15 bases in the middle. CDR3 length equals 15 residues. CDR1 is MDHEN, CDR2 SYDVKM, per germline. The CDR3 sequence is CASSSSRGADYGYTF. The DNA of the CDR3 is TGTGCCAGCAGTTCGTCAAGGGGCGCGGACTATGGCTACACCTTC.

The chain recombines TRBV6-6 with TRBJ2-7, with TRBD1 identical over 7 bases. Looked up from germline, CDR1 is MNHNY and CDR2 is SVGAGI (reference sequence). V shed 0 bases and J 6 bases; nucleotides not matched to a gene: 5. The CDR3 is 14 residues long. CDR3 sequence: CASSYSGQPSEQYF. CDR3 coding DNA: TGTGCCAGCAGTTACTCGGGACAGCCCTCCGAGCAGTACTTC.

V usage is TRBV3-1 (or the pseudogene TRBV3-2) and J usage is TRBJ1-6, with 7 positions matching TRBD1. Losses at the gene ends were 4 bases for V and 7 bases for J; bases not matched to a gene: 7. This CDR3 has 15 residues. Looked up from germline, CDR1 is LGHDT and CDR2 is YNNKEL (reference sequence). The CDR3 DNA is TGTGCCAGCAGCCCTACGGGACAGAGGAATTCACCCCTCCACTTT. Amino acid sequence: CASSPTGQRNSPLHF.

The chain recombines TRBV30 with TRBJ2-5; no firm D call. Trimming left V 4 bases short and J 1 base short, with 4 bases between. The length of the CDR3 is 11 residues. CDR1 and CDR2 (germline): GTSNPN, SVGIG (reference sequence). For the CDR3, the DNA is TGTGCCTGGATTTTCCAAGAGACCCAGTACTTC. This encodes CAWIFQETQYF.

About this clone itself: The junction and the germline gene differ at one end; a read error may be behind it. The chain links TRBV7-7 to TRBJ2-5; TRBD2 matches 12 bases. Germline V gene sequence: CDR1 SSHAT, CDR2 FNYEAQ (reference sequence). CDR3 length: 16 amino acids. CDR3 sequence (DNA): TGTGCTAGCAGCCCCGGGACTAGCGGGTTCCAAGAGACCCAGTACTTC. The encoded protein is CASSPGTSGFQETQYF.

The chain recombines TRBV5-4 with TRBJ1-2; D gene unclear. Looked up from germline, CDR1 is SGHNT and CDR2 is YYREEE (reference sequence). V was clipped by 0 bases and J by 0 bases, with 9 bases between them. This CDR3 has 15 residues. The CDR3 region has the DNA TGTGCCAGCAGCTTGGGTGCCGGTGCTAACTATGGCTACACCTTC. Its translation is CASSLGAGANYGYTF. The full variable domain, in which reference TRBV5-4 and TRBJ1-2 provide the parts outside the CDR3, is ETGVTQSPTHLIKTRGQQVTLRCSSQSGHNTVSWYQQALGQGPQFIFQYYREEENGRGNFPPRFSGLQFPNYSSELNVNALELDDSALYLCASSLGAGANYGYTFGSGTRLTVV.

The chain recombines TRBV11-2 with TRBJ2-1; a weak D match, TRBD2 (5 bases). Deletions cut 3 bases from V and 6 bases from J, with 9 bases between. The CDR3 runs to 13 residues. CDR1 is SGHAT, CDR2 FQNNGV, per germline. CDR3 DNA: TGTGCCAGCAGCTTCGCTAGCACCAATGAGCAGTTCTTC. Its protein product is CASSFASTNEQFF.

The chain combines TRBV30 with TRBJ1-2, with D hard to call. Germline CDR1 and CDR2: GTSNPN and SVGIG (reference sequence). CDR3 size: 12 residues. V lost 2 bases, J lost 2 bases, and 6 bases lay in between. CDR3 region: CAWSPLNYGYTF. CDR3 DNA: TGTGCCTGGAGTCCATTGAACTATGGCTACACCTTC.

This chain links TRBV5-1 with TRBJ2-3, with TRBD2 matching 7 bases. Germline loops: CDR1 SGHRS, CDR2 YFSETQ. The CDR3 extends over 13 amino acids. V was clipped by 6 bases and J by 4 bases; unmatched bases: 5. CDR3 bases: TGCGCCAGCACGACTAGCTTCCCAGATACGCAGTATTTT. Its translation is CASTTSFPDTQYF.

This chain links TRBV19 with TRBJ2-5; D might be TRBD2 (6 bases). CDR3 size: 15 residues. CDR1 is LNHDA, CDR2 SQIVND, per germline (reference sequence). V shed 5 bases and J shed 1 base, with 14 bases lying between them. The CDR3 region is CASSPETGSQETQYF. The CDR3 DNA follows: TGTGCCAGTAGTCCAGAAACCGGGAGCCAAGAGACCCAGTACTTC.

V usage is TRBV6-5 and J usage is TRBJ2-7; 7 positions agree with TRBD1. Germline V gives CDR1 MNHEY, CDR2 SVGAGI. This CDR3 has 15 residues. V lost 6 bases to trimming and J lost 6 bases; unmatched junction nucleotides: 14. The CDR3 sequence: CASRRDSRNLGEQYF. The CDR3 DNA reads as TGTGCCAGCAGACGGGACAGCCGCAACCTGGGCGAGCAGTACTTC.

The chain carries TRBV18 and TRBJ1-1; no definite D call. Deletions cut 3 bases from V and 0 bases from J, with 2 bases between. The CDR3 contains 12 residues. Looked up from germline, CDR1 is KGHSH and CDR2 is LQKENI. CDR3: CASSPMNTEAFF. CDR3 bases: TGTGCCAGCTCACCTATGAACACTGAAGCTTTCTTT.

This clone was seen more than once but under ten times. The chain has TRBV5-1 and TRBJ1-6; tentative D call: TRBD1 (6 bases). Germline CDR1 and CDR2: SGHRS and YFSETQ. The V gene lost 0 bases and the J gene lost 7 bases, with 14 bases spanning the gap. The CDR3 is 16 amino acids. The CDR3 nucleotides are TGCGCCAGCAGCTTGGTCGGGGGCGCCGTAAATTCACCCCTCCACTTT. Encoded protein: CASSLVGGAVNSPLHF.

The V call is TRBV5-1, the J call TRBJ2-5; D gene uncertain. Germline V CDR1 and CDR2: SGHRS, YFSETQ. V lost 0 bases, J lost 5 bases, and 5 bases lay in between. This CDR3 contains 12 residues. Here the CDR3 reads CASSLVPETQYF. In DNA form, the CDR3 reads TGCGCCAGCAGCTTGGTTCCGGAGACCCAGTACTTC.

The gene calls are TRBV19 and TRBJ1-5; D unclear. Looked up from germline, CDR1 is LNHDA and CDR2 is SQIVND (reference sequence). The CDR3 extends over 12 amino acids. V gave up 5 bases and J gave up 3 bases, with 5 bases separating them. The DNA for the CDR3 is TGTGCCAGTAGTCTATACAATCAGCCCCAGCATTTT. Amino acids: CASSLYNQPQHF.

The V and J genes are TRBV18 and TRBJ2-2; D tentatively fits TRBD1 or TRBD2 (5 bases each). Trimming took 4 bases from V and 6 from J, leaving 15 bases between them. Per the germline V gene, CDR1 is KGHSH and CDR2 is LQKENI. CDR3 length: 15 amino acids. CDR3 sequence reads: CASSRVSRDPGELFF. For the CDR3, the DNA is TGTGCCAGCTCACGAGTTTCAAGGGACCCCGGGGAGCTGTTTTTT.

This clone was detected only a few times. This rearrangement joins TRBV5-4 to TRBJ1-6, with 7 bases aligning to TRBD1. CDR3 length: 15 residues. The germline gives CDR1 SGHNT, CDR2 YYREEE (reference sequence). Losses at the gene ends were 4 bases for V and 4 bases for J; bases not matched to a gene: 5. CDR3 nucleotide sequence: TGTGCCAGCAGCCGTACAGGGGAATATAATTCACCCCTCCACTTT. This translates into CASSRTGEYNSPLHF.

The J gene is TRBJ1-5, the V gene TRBV5-3; D gene uncertain. TRBV5-3 is labeled an ORF, and its function is uncertain. The CDR3 contains 13 residues. Trimming shortened V by 5 bases and J by 10 bases, and 16 bases separated the two germline ends. The CDR3 nucleotides are TGTGCCAGAAGAGGCGAAGAGGAAGGTCCCCAGCATTTT. Translated, it gives CARRGEEEGPQHF.

The CDR3 sequence: CASSVGPDSTDTQYF. Here the CDR3 DNA reads TGTGCCAGCAGCGTAGGCCCCGATAGCACAGATACGCAGTATTTT. The V gene is TRBV9, the J gene TRBJ2-3; D uncertain. This CDR3 spans 15 amino acids. V lost 0 bases, J lost 0 bases, and 8 bases lay in between. Germline CDR1 SGDLS, CDR2 YYNGEE.

The chain uses TRBV27 and TRBJ2-7; 7 bases agree with TRBD2. V shed 0 bases, J shed 0 bases, and the junction held 2 bases outside the gene matches. Germline CDR1 MNHEY, CDR2 SMNVEV (reference sequence). The CDR3 totals 15 residues. CDR3 protein: CASSLSGGISYEQYF. CDR3 DNA sequence: TGTGCCAGCAGTTTATCCGGGGGGATCTCCTACGAGCAGTACTTC.

The chain employs TRBV6-5 and TRBJ1-1; D gene unclear. V was pared by 5 bases and J by 1 base, with 8 bases between. The V gene's germline CDR1 is MNHEY and CDR2 SVGAGI. The CDR3 totals 13 residues. DNA for the CDR3: TGTGCCAGCAGTAGAGCCGGGAACACTGAAGCTTTCTTT. The encoded protein is CASSRAGNTEAFF.

J is TRBJ2-1 and V is TRBV19; a weak D match, TRBD2 (6 bases). CDR1 is LNHDA and CDR2 is SQIVND in the germline V gene (reference sequence). V was pared by 7 bases and J by 2 bases, with 12 bases between. The CDR3 loop spans 14 amino acids. CDR3 nucleotide sequence: TGTGCCAGTACGTTAGCGGTACCCTACAATGAGCAGTTCTTC. Translated, it gives CASTLAVPYNEQFF.

This chain joins TRBV5-4 and TRBJ2-4, with TRBD1 identical over 9 bases. This CDR3 is built from 14 residues. The germline V gene encodes CDR1 SGHNT and CDR2 YYREEE (reference sequence). V lost 5 bases and J lost 8; bases outside the gene matches: 8. This CDR3 is CASSWDRVSDIQYF. DNA for the CDR3: TGTGCCAGCAGTTGGGACAGGGTGTCGGACATTCAGTACTTC.

The V call is TRBV18, the J call TRBJ1-5, with unresolved D. V shed 3 bases and J shed 7 bases, with 19 bases lying between them. Germline CDR1 KGHSH, CDR2 LQKENI. CDR3 length: 16 residues. The CDR3: CASSPPLGGRFQPQHF. The CDR3 region has the DNA TGTGCCAGCTCACCCCCCCTCGGTGGCAGGTTCCAGCCCCAGCATTTT.

The V and J genes are TRBV28 and TRBJ2-7; 13 bases are a match to TRBD2. The ends lost 5 bases at V and 5 bases at J; junction bases unmatched: 9. CDR1 is MDHEN, CDR2 SYDVKM, per germline. The CDR3 length is 16 residues. This chain's CDR3 is CASSPTSGRASHEQYF. The CDR3 DNA reads TGTGCCAGCAGTCCTACTAGCGGGAGGGCCAGCCACGAGCAGTACTTC.

This chain connects TRBV19 to TRBJ2-7, with D perhaps matching TRBD1 or TRBD2 (6 bases each). The germline gives CDR1 LNHDA, CDR2 SQIVND (reference sequence). This CDR3 contains 14 residues. Trimming left V 5 bases short and J 2 bases short, with 13 bases between. CDR3 region: CASSSGGTAYEQYF. Here the CDR3 DNA reads TGTGCCAGTAGTTCCGGGGGCACAGCCTACGAGCAGTACTTC.